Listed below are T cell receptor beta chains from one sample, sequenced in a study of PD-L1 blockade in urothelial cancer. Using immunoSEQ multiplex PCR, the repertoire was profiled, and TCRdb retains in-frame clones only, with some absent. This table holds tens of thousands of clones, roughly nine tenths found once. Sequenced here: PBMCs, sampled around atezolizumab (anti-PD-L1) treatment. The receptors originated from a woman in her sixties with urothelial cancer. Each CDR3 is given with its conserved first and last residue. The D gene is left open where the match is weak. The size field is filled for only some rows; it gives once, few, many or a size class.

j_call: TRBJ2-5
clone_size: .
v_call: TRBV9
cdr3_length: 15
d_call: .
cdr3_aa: CASSIRGLPWETQYF
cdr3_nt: TGTGCCAGCAGCATCAGAGGGCTTCCGTGGGAGACCCAGTACTTC

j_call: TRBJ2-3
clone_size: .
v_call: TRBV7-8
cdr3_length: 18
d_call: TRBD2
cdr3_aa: CASSPRLFGGAGTDTQYF
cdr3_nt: TGTGCCAGCAGCCCTAGGCTTTTCGGGGGGGCAGGCACAGATACGCAGTATTTT

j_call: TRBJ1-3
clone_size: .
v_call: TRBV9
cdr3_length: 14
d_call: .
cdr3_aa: CASSVGGIGNTIYF
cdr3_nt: TGTGCCAGCAGCGTAGGAGGTATCGGAAACACCATATATTTT

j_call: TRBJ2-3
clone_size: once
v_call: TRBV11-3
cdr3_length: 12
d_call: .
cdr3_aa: CASSLSADTQYF
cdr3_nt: TGTGCCAGCAGCTTATCAGCAGATACGCAGTATTTT

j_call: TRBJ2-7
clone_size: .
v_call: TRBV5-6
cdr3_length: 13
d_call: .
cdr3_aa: CASSFQGAYEQYF
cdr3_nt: TGTGCCAGCAGCTTCCAGGGTGCCTACGAGCAGTACTTC

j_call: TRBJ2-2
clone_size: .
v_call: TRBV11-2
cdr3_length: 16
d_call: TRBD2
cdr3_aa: CASSLEAGGPTGELFF
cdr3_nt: TGTGCCAGCAGCTTAGAAGCGGGGGGGCCAACCGGGGAGCTGTTTTTT

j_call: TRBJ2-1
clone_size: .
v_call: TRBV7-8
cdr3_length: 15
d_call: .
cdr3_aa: CASRSGSSSYNEQFF
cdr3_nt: TGTGCCAGCAGGAGCGGGTCAAGCTCCTACAATGAGCAGTTCTTC

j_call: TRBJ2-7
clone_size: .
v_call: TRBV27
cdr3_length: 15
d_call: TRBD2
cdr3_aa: CASSRAGPSSYEQYF
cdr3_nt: TGTGCCAGCAGTCGAGCGGGACCGAGCTCCTACGAGCAGTACTTC

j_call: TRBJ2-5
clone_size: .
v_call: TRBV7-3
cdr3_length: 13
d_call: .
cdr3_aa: CASSPASLATQYF
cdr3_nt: TGTGCCAGCAGCCCCGCCTCCCTGGCGACCCAGTACTTC

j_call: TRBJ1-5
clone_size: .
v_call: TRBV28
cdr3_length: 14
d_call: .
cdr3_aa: CASSLGQAGEPQHF
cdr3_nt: TGTGCCAGCAGCCTCGGGCAGGCGGGGGAGCCCCAGCATTTT

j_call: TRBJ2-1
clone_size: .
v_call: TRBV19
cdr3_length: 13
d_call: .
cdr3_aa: CASHRGIYNEQFF
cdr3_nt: TGTGCCAGCCACCGGGGGATTTACAATGAGCAGTTCTTC

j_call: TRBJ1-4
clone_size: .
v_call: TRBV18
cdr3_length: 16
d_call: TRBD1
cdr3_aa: CASSPRWDSRNEKLFF
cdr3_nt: TGTGCCAGCTCCCCCAGATGGGACAGTCGCAATGAAAAACTGTTTTTT

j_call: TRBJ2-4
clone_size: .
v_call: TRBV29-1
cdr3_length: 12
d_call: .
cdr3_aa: CSSRDSEDIQYF
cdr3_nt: TGCAGCAGCCGGGATTCGGAGGACATTCAGTACTTC

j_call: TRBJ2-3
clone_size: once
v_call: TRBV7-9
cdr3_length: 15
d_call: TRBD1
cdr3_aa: CASRPTGAGTDTQYF
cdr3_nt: TGTGCCAGCAGACCTACAGGGGCCGGCACAGATACGCAGTATTTT

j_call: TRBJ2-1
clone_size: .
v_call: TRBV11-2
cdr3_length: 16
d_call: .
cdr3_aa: CASSTRLGGWYNEQFF
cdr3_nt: TGTGCCAGCAGCACCCGTCTGGGCGGGTGGTACAATGAGCAGTTCTTC

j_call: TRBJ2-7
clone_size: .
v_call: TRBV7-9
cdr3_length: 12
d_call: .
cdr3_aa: CASSLGSLGQYF
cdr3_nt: TGTGCCAGCAGCTTAGGTTCGCTAGGGCAGTACTTC

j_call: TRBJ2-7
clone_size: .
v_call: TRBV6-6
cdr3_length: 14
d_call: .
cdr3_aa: CASSYGHSEHGQYF
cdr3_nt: TGTGCCAGCAGTTACGGACACAGCGAACATGGGCAGTACTTC

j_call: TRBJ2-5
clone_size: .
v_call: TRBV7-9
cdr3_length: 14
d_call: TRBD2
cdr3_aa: CASSPAGVQETQYF
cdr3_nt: TGTGCCAGCAGCCCCGCGGGAGTCCAAGAGACCCAGTACTTC

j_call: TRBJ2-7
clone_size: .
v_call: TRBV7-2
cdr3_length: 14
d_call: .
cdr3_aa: CASSLGPVTYEQYF
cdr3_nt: TGTGCCAGCAGCTTAGGCCCAGTCACCTACGAGCAGTACTTC

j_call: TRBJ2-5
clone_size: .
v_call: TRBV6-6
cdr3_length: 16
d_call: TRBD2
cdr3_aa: CASRIGTSGGRGTQYF
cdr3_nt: TGTGCCAGCAGGATAGGGACTAGCGGGGGGAGGGGGACCCAGTACTTC

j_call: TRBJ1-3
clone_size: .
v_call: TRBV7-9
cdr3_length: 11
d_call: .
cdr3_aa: CASSPGNTIYF
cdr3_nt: TGTGCCAGCAGCCCAGGAAACACCATATATTTT

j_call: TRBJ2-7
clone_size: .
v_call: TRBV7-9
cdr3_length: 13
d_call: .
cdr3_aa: CASSFLGPYEQYF
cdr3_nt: TGTGCCAGCAGCTTCCTGGGGCCCTACGAGCAGTACTTC

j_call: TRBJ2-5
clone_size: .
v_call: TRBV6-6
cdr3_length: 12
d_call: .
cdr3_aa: CASSLLSETQYF
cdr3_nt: TGTGCCAGCAGTCTTCTGTCGGAGACCCAGTACTTC

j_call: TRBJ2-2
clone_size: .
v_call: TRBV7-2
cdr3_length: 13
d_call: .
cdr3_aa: CASSLAPPGELFF
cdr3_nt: TGTGCCAGCAGCTTAGCTCCTCCCGGGGAGCTGTTTTTT

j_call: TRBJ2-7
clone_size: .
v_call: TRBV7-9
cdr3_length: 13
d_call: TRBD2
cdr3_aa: CASSYGAGGEQYF
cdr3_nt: TGTGCCAGCAGCTACGGGGCGGGAGGCGAGCAGTACTTC

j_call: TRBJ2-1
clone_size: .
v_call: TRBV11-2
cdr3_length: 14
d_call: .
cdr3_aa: CASSVGLSNNEQFF
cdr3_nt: TGTGCCAGCAGCGTGGGACTCTCAAACAATGAGCAGTTCTTC

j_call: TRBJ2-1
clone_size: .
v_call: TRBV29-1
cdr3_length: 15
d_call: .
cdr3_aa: CSVTGGRVSYNEQFF
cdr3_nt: TGCAGCGTTACGGGGGGCCGCGTCTCTTACAATGAGCAGTTCTTC

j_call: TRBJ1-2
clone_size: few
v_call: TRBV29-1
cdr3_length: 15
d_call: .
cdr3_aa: CSVAEARGLSYGYTF
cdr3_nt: TGCAGCGTTGCGGAGGCCAGGGGTCTCAGCTATGGCTACACCTTC

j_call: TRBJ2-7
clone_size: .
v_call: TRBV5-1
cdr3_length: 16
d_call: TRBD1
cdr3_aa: CASSLGGTGASYEQYF
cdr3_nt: TGCGCCAGCAGCTTGGGAGGGACAGGTGCCTCCTACGAGCAGTACTTC

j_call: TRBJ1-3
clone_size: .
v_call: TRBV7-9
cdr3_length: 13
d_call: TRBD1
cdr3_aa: CALSSGTVNTIYF
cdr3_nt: TGTGCCCTAAGCTCGGGGACAGTAAACACCATATATTTT

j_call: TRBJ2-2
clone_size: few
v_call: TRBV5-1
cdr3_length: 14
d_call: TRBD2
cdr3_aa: CASSRGRESGELFF
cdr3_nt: TGCGCCAGCAGCCGCGGGAGGGAGTCCGGGGAGCTGTTTTTT

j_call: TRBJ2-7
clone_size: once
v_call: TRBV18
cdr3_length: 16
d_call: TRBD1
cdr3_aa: CASSPQGTGTSYEQYF
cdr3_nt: TGTGCCAGCTCACCACAGGGGACAGGTACTTCCTACGAGCAGTACTTC

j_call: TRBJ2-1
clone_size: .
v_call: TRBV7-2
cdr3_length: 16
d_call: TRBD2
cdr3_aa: CASSLGGRGRRNEQFF
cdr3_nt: TGTGCCAGCAGCTTAGGCGGGAGGGGGCGTCGCAATGAGCAGTTCTTC